This T cell receptor beta chain was identified during a study of graft-versus-host responses after intestinal transplantation. Study conclusions and caveats: Detected in recipient marrow were GvH clones, some of which were first observed in ileum or blood.

CDR3 length equals 13 residues. The germline V and J ends were trimmed by 0 bases and 2 bases, with 4 bases remaining between them. CDR1 KGHSH and CDR2 LQKENI come from the germline V gene. The protocol was immunoSEQ multiplex PCR, while the TCRdb copy is restricted to in-frame clones and leaves out a portion. In the table there are about 29,000 clones, about 85% of which are singletons. A remark on this clone: Its antigen is not known.

The sequencing here drew on PBMCs, taken about 420 days after intestinal transplantation. The receptor's source is a human patient who received an intestinal transplant, so some T cells may come from the graft donor. V is TRBV18 and J is TRBJ2-5, with D uncertain. In DNA form, the CDR3 reads TGTGCCAGCTCACCACCGGCACAAGAGACCCAGTACTTC. Protein sequence: CASSPPAQETQYF.